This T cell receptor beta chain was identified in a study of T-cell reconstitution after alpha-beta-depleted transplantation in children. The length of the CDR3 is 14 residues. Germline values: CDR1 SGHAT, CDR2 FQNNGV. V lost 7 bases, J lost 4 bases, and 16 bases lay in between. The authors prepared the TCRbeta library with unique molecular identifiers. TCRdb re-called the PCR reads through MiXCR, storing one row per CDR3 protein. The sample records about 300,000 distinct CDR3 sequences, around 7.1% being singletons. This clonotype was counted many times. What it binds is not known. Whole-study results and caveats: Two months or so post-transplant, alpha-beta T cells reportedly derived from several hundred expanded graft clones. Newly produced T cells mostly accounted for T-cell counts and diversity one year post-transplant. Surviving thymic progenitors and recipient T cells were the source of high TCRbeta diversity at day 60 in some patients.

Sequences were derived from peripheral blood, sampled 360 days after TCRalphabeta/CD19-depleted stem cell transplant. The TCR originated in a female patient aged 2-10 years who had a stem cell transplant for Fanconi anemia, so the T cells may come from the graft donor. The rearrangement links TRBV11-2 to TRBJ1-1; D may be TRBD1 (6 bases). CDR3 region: CASTRGGPPTEAFF. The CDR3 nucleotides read TGTGCCAGCACCCGCGGGGGCCCCCCCACTGAAGCTTTCTTT.